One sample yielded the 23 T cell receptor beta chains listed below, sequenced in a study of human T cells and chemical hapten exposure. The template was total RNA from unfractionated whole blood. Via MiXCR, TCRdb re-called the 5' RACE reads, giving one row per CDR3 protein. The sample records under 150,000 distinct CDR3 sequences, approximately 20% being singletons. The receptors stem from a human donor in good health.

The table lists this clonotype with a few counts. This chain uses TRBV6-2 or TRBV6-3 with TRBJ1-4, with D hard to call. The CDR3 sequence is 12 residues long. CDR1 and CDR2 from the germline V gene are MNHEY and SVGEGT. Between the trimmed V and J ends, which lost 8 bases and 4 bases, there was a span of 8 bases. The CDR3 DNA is TGTGCCAGCGGACGGGGTAATGAAAAACTGTTTTTT. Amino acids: CASGRGNEKLFF.

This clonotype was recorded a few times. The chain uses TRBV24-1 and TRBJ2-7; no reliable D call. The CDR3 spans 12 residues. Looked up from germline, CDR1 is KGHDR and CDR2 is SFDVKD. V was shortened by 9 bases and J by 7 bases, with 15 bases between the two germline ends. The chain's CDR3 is CATGNSHGEQYF. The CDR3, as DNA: TGTGCCACCGGCAATTCTCACGGGGAGCAGTACTTC.

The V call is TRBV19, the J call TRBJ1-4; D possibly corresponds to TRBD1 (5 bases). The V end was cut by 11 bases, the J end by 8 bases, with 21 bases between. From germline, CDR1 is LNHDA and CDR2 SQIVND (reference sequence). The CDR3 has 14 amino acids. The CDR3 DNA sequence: TGTGCCTCACACCCCCGGGGGAAGGGGGAAAAACTGTTTTTT. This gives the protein CASHPRGKGEKLFF.

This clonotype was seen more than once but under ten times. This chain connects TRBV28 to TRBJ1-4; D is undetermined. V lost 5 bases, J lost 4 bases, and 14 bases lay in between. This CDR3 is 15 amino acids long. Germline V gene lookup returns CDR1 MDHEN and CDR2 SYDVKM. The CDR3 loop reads CASSPPGGGNEKLFF. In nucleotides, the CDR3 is TGTGCCAGCAGTCCCCCAGGTGGCGGTAATGAAAAACTGTTTTTT.

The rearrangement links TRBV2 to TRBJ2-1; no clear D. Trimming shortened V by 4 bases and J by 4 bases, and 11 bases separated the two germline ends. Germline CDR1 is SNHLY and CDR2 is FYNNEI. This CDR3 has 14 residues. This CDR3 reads CASSGQTLYNEQFF. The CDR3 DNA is TGTGCCAGCAGTGGACAAACGCTTTACAATGAGCAGTTCTTC.

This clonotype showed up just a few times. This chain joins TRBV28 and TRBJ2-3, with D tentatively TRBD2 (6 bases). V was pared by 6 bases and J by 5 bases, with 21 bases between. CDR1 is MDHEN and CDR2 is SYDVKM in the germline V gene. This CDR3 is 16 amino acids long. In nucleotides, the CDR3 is TGTGCCAGCAGACGACCCTCTGACTGGGGGGTAGATACGCAGTATTTT. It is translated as CASRRPSDWGVDTQYF.

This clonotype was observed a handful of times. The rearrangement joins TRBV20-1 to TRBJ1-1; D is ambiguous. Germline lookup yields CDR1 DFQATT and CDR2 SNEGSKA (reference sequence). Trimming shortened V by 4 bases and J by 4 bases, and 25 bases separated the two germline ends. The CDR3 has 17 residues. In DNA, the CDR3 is TGCAGTGCTAAAAATTCAGCGGCCGGCAAAGGAGGCACTGAAGCTTTCTTT. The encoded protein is CSAKNSAAGKGGTEAFF.

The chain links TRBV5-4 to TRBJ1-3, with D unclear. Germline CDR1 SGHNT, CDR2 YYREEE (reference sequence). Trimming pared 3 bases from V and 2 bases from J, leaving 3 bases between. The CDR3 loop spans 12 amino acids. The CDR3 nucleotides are TGTGCCAGCAGCTCCCCTGGAAACACCATATATTTT. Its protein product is CASSSPGNTIYF. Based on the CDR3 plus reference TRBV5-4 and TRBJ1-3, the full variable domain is ETGVTQSPTHLIKTRGQQVTLRCSSQSGHNTVSWYQQALGQGPQFIFQYYREEENGRGNFPPRFSGLQFPNYSSELNVNALELDDSALYLCASSSPGNTIYFGEGSWLTVV.

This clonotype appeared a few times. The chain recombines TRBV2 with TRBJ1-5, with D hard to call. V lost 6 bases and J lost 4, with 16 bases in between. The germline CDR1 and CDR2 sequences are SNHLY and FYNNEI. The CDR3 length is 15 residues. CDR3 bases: TGTGCCAGCAGAGTTGCCGAAACCCCAAATCAGCCCCAGCATTTT. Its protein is CASRVAETPNQPQHF.

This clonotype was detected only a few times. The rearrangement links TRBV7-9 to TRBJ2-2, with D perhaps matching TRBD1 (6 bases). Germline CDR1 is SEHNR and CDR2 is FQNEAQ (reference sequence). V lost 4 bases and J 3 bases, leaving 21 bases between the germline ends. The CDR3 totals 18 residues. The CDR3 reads CASSSLKAVGGHTGELFF. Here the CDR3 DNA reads TGTGCCAGCAGCTCCCTAAAAGCCGTTGGGGGCCACACCGGGGAGCTGTTTTTT.

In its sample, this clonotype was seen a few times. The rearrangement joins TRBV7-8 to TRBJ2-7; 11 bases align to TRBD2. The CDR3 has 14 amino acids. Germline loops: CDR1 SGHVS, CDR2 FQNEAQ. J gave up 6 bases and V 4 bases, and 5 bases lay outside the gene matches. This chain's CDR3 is CASSSPLAGVEQYF. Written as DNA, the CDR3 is TGTGCCAGCAGCTCGCCACTAGCGGGAGTCGAGCAGTACTTC.

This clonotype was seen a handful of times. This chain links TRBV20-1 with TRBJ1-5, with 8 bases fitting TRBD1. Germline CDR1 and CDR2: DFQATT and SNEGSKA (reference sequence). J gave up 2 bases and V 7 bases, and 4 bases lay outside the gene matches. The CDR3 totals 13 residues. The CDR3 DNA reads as TGCAGTGGGTCAGGGGGCGGCAATCAGCCCCAGCATTTT. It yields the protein CSGSGGGNQPQHF.

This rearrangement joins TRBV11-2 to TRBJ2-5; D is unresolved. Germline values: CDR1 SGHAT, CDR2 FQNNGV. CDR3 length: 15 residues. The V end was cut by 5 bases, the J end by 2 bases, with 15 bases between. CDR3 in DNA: TGTGCCAGCAGCCCTCCCGGGCCTATTCAAGAGACCCAGTACTTC. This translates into CASSPPGPIQETQYF.

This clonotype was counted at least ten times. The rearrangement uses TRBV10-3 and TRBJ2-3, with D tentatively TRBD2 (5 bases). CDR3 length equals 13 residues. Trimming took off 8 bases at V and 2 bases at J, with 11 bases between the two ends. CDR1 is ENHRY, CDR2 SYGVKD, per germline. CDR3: CAIRGLATDTQYF. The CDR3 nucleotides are TGTGCCATCCGCGGGTTGGCCACAGATACGCAGTATTTT.

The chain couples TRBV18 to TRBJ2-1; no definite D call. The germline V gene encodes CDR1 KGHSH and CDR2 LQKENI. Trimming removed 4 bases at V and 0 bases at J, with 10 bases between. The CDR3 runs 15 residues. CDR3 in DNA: TGTGCCAGCTCACAGACGGTAAACTCCTACAATGAGCAGTTCTTC. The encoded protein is CASSQTVNSYNEQFF.

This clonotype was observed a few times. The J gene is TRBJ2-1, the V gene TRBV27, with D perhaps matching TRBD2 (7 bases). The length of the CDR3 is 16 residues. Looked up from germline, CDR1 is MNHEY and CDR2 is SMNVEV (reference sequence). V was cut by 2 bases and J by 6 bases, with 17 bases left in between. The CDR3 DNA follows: TGTGCCAGCAGTTTAATAGGACTAGAGGGGGTCAATGAGCAGTTCTTC. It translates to CASSLIGLEGVNEQFF.

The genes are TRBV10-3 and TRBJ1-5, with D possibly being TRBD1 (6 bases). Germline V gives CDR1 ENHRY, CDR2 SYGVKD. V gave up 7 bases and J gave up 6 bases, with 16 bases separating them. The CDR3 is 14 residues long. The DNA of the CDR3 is TGTGCCATCACCGATGACAGGCTTTGTCAGCCCCAGCATTTT. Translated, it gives CAITDDRLCQPQHF.

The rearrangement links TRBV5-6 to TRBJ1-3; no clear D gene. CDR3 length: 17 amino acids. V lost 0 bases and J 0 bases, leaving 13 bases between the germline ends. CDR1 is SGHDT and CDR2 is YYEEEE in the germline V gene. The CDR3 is CASSLGPTALSGNTIYF. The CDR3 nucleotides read TGTGCCAGCAGCTTGGGCCCTACAGCGCTCTCTGGAAACACCATATATTTT.

The CDR3 reads CASRQIGTSYYEQYF. The CDR3 DNA reads as TGTGCCAGCAGGCAAATAGGGACGTCTTACTACGAGCAGTACTTC. The rearrangement links TRBV27 to TRBJ2-7; the D call may be TRBD1 or TRBD2 (5 bases each). The CDR3 is 15 amino acids. Germline V gene lookup returns CDR1 MNHEY and CDR2 SMNVEV (reference sequence). Between the trimmed V and J ends, which lost 6 bases and 3 bases, there was a span of 18 bases.

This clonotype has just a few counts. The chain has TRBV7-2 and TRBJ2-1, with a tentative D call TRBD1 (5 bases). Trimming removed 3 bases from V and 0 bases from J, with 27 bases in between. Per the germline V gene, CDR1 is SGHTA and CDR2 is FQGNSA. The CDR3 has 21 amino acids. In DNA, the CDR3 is TGTGCCAGCAGCTTCCAAACCCCGCAGGGATTAATCCCGAGCTCCTACAATGAGCAGTTCTTC. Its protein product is CASSFQTPQGLIPSSYNEQFF.

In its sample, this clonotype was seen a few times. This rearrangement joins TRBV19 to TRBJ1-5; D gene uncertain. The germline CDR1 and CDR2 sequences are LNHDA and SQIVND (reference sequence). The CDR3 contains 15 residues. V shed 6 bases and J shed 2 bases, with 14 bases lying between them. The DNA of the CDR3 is TGTGCCAGTAGGCGAGGTGGGGAGGGCAATCAGCCCCAGCATTTT. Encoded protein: CASRRGGEGNQPQHF.

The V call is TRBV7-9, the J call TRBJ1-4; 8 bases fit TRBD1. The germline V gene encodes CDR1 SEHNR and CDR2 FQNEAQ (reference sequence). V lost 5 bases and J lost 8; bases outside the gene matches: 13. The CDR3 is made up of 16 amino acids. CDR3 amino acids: CASSPITGGTLEKLFF. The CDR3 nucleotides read TGTGCCAGCAGCCCAATTACAGGGGGGACTTTGGAAAAACTGTTTTTT.

The CDR3 region has the DNA TGTGCCAGCAGTTCCTTTGCGGGAGGCCCGGGGGGTGCCCAGTACTTC. Its translation is CASSSFAGGPGGAQYF. The V call is TRBV27, the J call TRBJ2-5; 8 bases line up with TRBD2. The CDR3 length is 16 residues. CDR1 and CDR2 (germline): MNHEY, SMNVEV (reference sequence). V was pared by 4 bases and J by 9 bases, with 16 bases of the junction left unmatched.